Presented here are 9 T cell receptor beta chains from one specimen sequenced in a study of a mutant IDH1 vaccine in newly diagnosed glioma. For these TCRs, the target antigens are not known. As to time point: week 23, last vaccination. A single vaccine dose contained 300 ug of mutant IDH1 20-mer peptide, and topical imiquimod was used with it. Sequencing was performed with immunoSEQ multiplex PCR; in TCRdb, only in-frame clones are kept and a portion is missing. The sample carries 60,000 or so clones, about 85% recorded once. This specimen was PBMCs, taken from a glioma patient whose treatment included an IDH1 peptide vaccine. These TCRs come from a man aged 25-45 years with glioma.

This clone was seen only a few times. V is TRBV2 and J is TRBJ1-5, with D unresolved. V was pared by 8 bases and J by 4 bases, with 15 bases between. Per germline, CDR1 SNHLY and CDR2 FYNNEI. CDR3 length: 14 amino acids. The CDR3 reads CASAGFSENQPQHF. CDR3 bases: TGTGCCAGCGCCGGGTTTTCTGAGAATCAGCCCCAGCATTTT.

The V gene is TRBV6-1, the J gene TRBJ1-2, with a possible D match to TRBD1 (6 bases). CDR3 size: 13 residues. Germline CDR1 is MNHNS and CDR2 is SASEGT. Trimming cost V 7 bases and J 3 bases, with 12 bases left between them. CDR3 amino acids: CASIWTEYYGYTF. The CDR3 DNA reads TGTGCCAGCATCTGGACAGAATACTATGGCTACACCTTC.

V and J are TRBV11-2 and TRBJ1-6; the D gene is possibly TRBD1 (6 bases). V lost 4 bases to trimming and J lost 6 bases, with 13 bases between them. The CDR3 loop spans 15 amino acids. The germline V gene encodes CDR1 SGHAT and CDR2 FQNNGV. The CDR3 DNA sequence: TGTGCCAGCAGCTCTATCAAGGGGGTTAATTCACCCCTCCACTTT. Its translation is CASSSIKGVNSPLHF.

J is TRBJ1-2 and V is TRBV6-5, with TRBD1 matching 12 bases. Trimming took 6 bases from V and 5 from J; bases not matched to a gene: 7. There are 15 residues in the CDR3. Germline values: CDR1 MNHEY, CDR2 SVGAGI. The CDR3 nucleotides read TGTGCCAGCAGGCAAGGGACAGGGGGCGTGTATGGCTACACCTTC. This codes for CASRQGTGGVYGYTF.

The genes are TRBV5-5 and TRBJ2-7, with D tentatively TRBD1 (6 bases). Germline CDR1 reads SGHKS; CDR2 reads YYEKEE (reference sequence). This CDR3 has 15 amino acids. Deletions cut 1 base from V and 2 bases from J, with 13 bases between. The CDR3, as DNA: TGTGCCAGCAGCTTGCCCTCAGGGGTAACCTACGAGCAGTACTTC. Its translation is CASSLPSGVTYEQYF. The full variable domain, in which reference TRBV5-5 and TRBJ2-7 provide the parts outside the CDR3, is DAGVTQSPTHLIKTRGQQVTLRCSPISGHKSVSWYQQVLGQGPQFIFQYYEKEERGRGNFPDRFSARQFPNYSSELNVNALLLGDSALYLCASSLPSGVTYEQYFGPGTRLTVT.

The chain links TRBV5-3 to TRBJ1-1; TRBD1 aligns across 10 bases. Being an ORF, TRBV5-3 has a function that is uncertain. CDR3 length: 17 amino acids. With 0 bases clipped from V and 3 bases from J, the junction kept 8 bases outside the gene matches. The DNA for the CDR3 is TGTGCCAGAAGCTTGGGACAGGGGGCGAGGTCTGACACTGAAGCTTTCTTT. Its translation is CARSLGQGARSDTEAFF.

This rearrangement joins TRBV12-5 to TRBJ1-1; possible D gene TRBD1, 6 bases. Germline CDR1 reads LGHNT; CDR2 reads FRNRAP. With 0 bases removed from V and 3 bases from J, the gap between germline ends came to 17 bases. This CDR3 comprises 17 residues. CDR3 protein: CASGLVIAGALDTEAFF. For the CDR3, the DNA is TGTGCTAGTGGTTTGGTCATTGCAGGGGCTTTGGACACTGAAGCTTTCTTT. Full variable domain (remainder filled in from reference TRBV12-5 and TRBJ1-1): DARVTQTPRHKVTEMGQEVTMRCQPILGHNTVFWYRQTMMQGLELLAYFRNRAPLDDSGMPKDRFSAEMPDATLATLKIQPSEPRDSAVYFCASGLVIAGALDTEAFFGQGTRLTVV.

For this clone: One junction end disagrees with the germline gene, perhaps due to a read error. V and J are TRBV6-5 and TRBJ1-1; D ambiguous. The germline gives CDR1 MNHEY, CDR2 SVGAGI. This CDR3 spans 15 amino acids. CDR3 region: CASSYLSGWNTEAFF. The CDR3, as DNA: TGTGCCAGCAGCTACTTAAGCGGGTGGAACACTGAAGCTTTCTTT.

The rearrangement uses TRBV7-6 and TRBJ1-6; perhaps TRBD1 as D (6 bases). CDR3 length: 15 amino acids. Germline lookup yields CDR1 SGHVS and CDR2 FNYEAQ. The germline V and J ends were trimmed by 5 bases and 13 bases, with 21 bases remaining between them. The CDR3 sequence: CASSPRRGRLDPLHF. Written as DNA, the CDR3 is TGTGCCAGCAGCCCTCGCAGGGGAAGGTTGGATCCCCTCCACTTT.